The T cell receptor (beta chain) described here comes from a study of T cell repertoires in cytomegalovirus infection. Overall study context: Recently identified HLA-C-restricted CMV epitopes and well-studied HLA-B-restricted CMV epitopes were used by the study. CMV infection together with matching HLA type was indicated by public TCR beta signatures. General study results and limits: What dominated the ex vivo response were HLA-C-restricted CMV-specific TCR beta clonotypes. Identification of carriers of CMV plus the relevant HLA was performed using cumulative public TCR beta family frequency.

Trimming pared 4 bases from V and 8 bases from J, leaving 14 bases between. This CDR3 is built from 14 residues. The germline V gene encodes CDR1 SGHVS and CDR2 FNYEAQ. A single record per CDR3 protein comes from TCRdb applying MiXCR to the reads. In the table there are 570,000 or so distinct CDR3 sequences, under 45% of which are singletons. With regard to this clonotype: Antigen specificity is unknown.

This TCR was recovered from a human donor in good health (CMV status not recorded). Some clones in this sample may be carry-over from other donors' samples. V gene TRBV7-6 combines with J gene TRBJ1-4, with D unresolved. The sequenced sample was cultured PBMCs, obtained from culture after CMV antigen stimulation. For the CDR3, the DNA is TGTGCCAGCAGCTCGGCGGTATTGGAGGAAAAACTGTTTTTT. Residues: CASSSAVLEEKLFF. The whole variable domain, remainder taken from reference TRBV7-6 and TRBJ1-4, is GAGVSQSPRYKVTKRGQDVALRCDPISGHVSLYWYRQALGQGPEFLTYFNYEAQQDKSGLPNDRFSAERPEGSISTLTIQRTEQRDSAMYRCASSSAVLEEKLFFGSGTQLSVL.